Shown below are 30 T cell receptor beta chains from a single sample sequenced in a study of identical twins (dated by TCRdb to the mid-2010s). Libraries were constructed by 5' RACE. Reads for this sample came from an Illumina HiSeq 2000. The public reads were run again by TCRdb, first through fastp at Q25 and then through MiXCR, and only productive beta chains were kept. Identical CDR3 proteins give one entry, which carries the most common genes and DNA. The sample yields hundreds of thousands of distinct CDR3 sequences; roughly 12% were counted once. Roughly 1.6% of the sample is held by the ten biggest clonotypes. The same data also contributed to another study, on yellow fever vaccine responses in identical twins.

The material sequenced was PBMCs. The receptors here all came from a woman aged 18 to 35 in good health.

This clonotype was found many times. This chain joins TRBV7-9 and TRBJ1-5, with D maybe TRBD1 (5 bases). The length of the CDR3 is 14 residues. Per germline, CDR1 SEHNR and CDR2 FQNEAQ (reference sequence). The V end lost 5 bases, the J end lost 4 bases, and 12 bases lay between the germline ends. CDR3 amino acids: CASSHDSNNQPQHF. In DNA, the CDR3 is TGTGCCAGCAGCCATGACAGCAATAATCAGCCCCAGCATTTT.

V usage is TRBV5-1 and J usage is TRBJ2-2; 10 bases line up with TRBD2. The J segment lost 0 bases and the V segment lost 5 bases, leaving 7 bases of the junction unmatched. Germline values: CDR1 SGHRS, CDR2 YFSETQ. The CDR3 totals 17 residues. CDR3 in amino acids: CASRELAGPSNTGELFF. The CDR3 bases are TGCGCCAGCAGGGAACTAGCGGGACCGTCGAACACCGGGGAGCTGTTTTTT.

In its sample, this clonotype was seen many times. The chain joins TRBV12-3 or TRBV12-4 to TRBJ1-5; D remains ambiguous. The germline V and J ends were trimmed by 5 bases and 5 bases, with 10 bases remaining between them. This CDR3 is 13 amino acids long. In nucleotides, the CDR3 is TGTGCCAGCAGTCCTAGGAGGTATCAGCCCCAGCATTTT. It yields the protein CASSPRRYQPQHF.

The chain uses TRBV11-3 and TRBJ2-7; TRBD2 aligns across 9 bases. CDR1 and CDR2 from the germline V gene are SGHNT and YENEEA. This CDR3 comprises 16 residues. The V and J ends lost 5 bases and 1 base, in that order; junction bases with no gene match: 9. CDR3 DNA sequence: TGTGCCAGCAGCCGCTCGGGGCTAGCGGGGTCCTACGAGCAGTACTTC. Translated, it gives CASSRSGLAGSYEQYF. Using reference TRBV11-3 and TRBJ2-7 for the parts outside the CDR3, the full variable domain is EAGVVQSPRYKIIEKKQPVAFWCNPISGHNTLYWYLQNLGQGPELLIRYENEEAVDDSQLPKDRFSAERLKGVDSTLKIQPAELGDSAVYLCASSRSGLAGSYEQYFGPGTRLTVT.

The chain carries TRBV7-2 and TRBJ2-7; 8 bases map to TRBD2. From germline, CDR1 is SGHTA and CDR2 FQGNSA. This CDR3 region has 15 residues. V trimming: 2 bases; J trimming: 0 bases; junction bases outside the gene matches: 3. The CDR3 reads CASSLKSGSSYEQYF. The DNA for the CDR3 is TGTGCCAGCAGCTTAAAGAGCGGGAGCTCCTACGAGCAGTACTTC.

This clonotype was observed a handful of times. The V call is TRBV20-1, the J call TRBJ2-3, with D possibly matching TRBD2 (6 bases). Germline V lookup: CDR1 DFQATT, CDR2 SNEGSKA (reference sequence). The CDR3 runs 17 residues. The V gene lost 5 bases and the J gene lost 6 bases, with 27 bases spanning the gap. This chain's CDR3 is CSAPISGVPSSADTQYF. DNA of the CDR3: TGCAGTGCTCCGATCTCGGGGGTTCCCTCCTCCGCGGATACGCAGTATTTT.

This chain joins TRBV6-1 and TRBJ1-5; weak D call: TRBD1 (5 bases). The V gene lost 0 bases and the J gene lost 4 bases, with 7 bases spanning the gap. CDR3 length equals 14 residues. CDR1 is MNHNS and CDR2 is SASEGT in the germline V gene. The CDR3 DNA sequence: TGTGCCAGCAGTGAAGCGCGGGGGAATCAGCCCCAGCATTTT. It translates to CASSEARGNQPQHF.

CDR3 coding DNA: TGTGCCAGCAGCTTAGGGACGAGAAGTAACTACGAGCAGTACGTC. Protein: CASSLGTRSNYEQYV. This chain joins TRBV5-5 and TRBJ2-7; D may match TRBD1 or TRBD2 (5 bases each). Germline V gene data show CDR1 as SGHKS and CDR2 as YYEKEE (reference sequence). The CDR3 is made up of 15 amino acids. V was pared by 2 bases and J by 3 bases, with 15 bases between.

This clonotype was observed at least ten times. The V call is TRBV6-1, the J call TRBJ2-3; D is possibly TRBD2 (7 bases). The germline V gene has CDR1 MNHNS and CDR2 SASEGT. The CDR3 spans 16 residues. Trimming removed 6 bases from V and 3 bases from J, with 19 bases in between. The CDR3 spells CASSPLGGAKTDTQYF. In DNA form, the CDR3 reads TGTGCCAGCAGCCCCCTAGGGGGGGCTAAAACAGATACGCAGTATTTT.

This clonotype showed up just a few times. CDR3 DNA: TGCAGTGCTAGAGATGGGACAGGGGATCTGTCACCCCTCCACTTT. This translates into CSARDGTGDLSPLHF. This chain links TRBV20-1 with TRBJ1-6, with 10 bases aligning to TRBD1. The CDR3 has 15 residues. Germline CDR1 and CDR2: DFQATT and SNEGSKA (reference sequence). The ends lost 0 bases at V and 10 bases at J; junction bases unmatched: 6.

This clonotype came up many times. V gene TRBV12-3 or TRBV12-4 combines with J gene TRBJ2-2; D may be TRBD2 (6 bases). The length of the CDR3 is 15 residues. V lost 3 bases, J lost 6 bases, and 14 bases lay in between. CDR3: CASSFVPGGAGELFF. DNA of the CDR3: TGTGCCAGCAGTTTTGTTCCCGGGGGTGCCGGGGAGCTGTTTTTT.

V usage is TRBV5-8 and J usage is TRBJ1-2, with D unclear. Trimming stripped 4 bases from V and 4 bases from J, with 11 bases between. This CDR3 has 13 amino acids. Germline V CDR1 and CDR2: SGHTS, YDEGEE. The CDR3 coding sequence is TGTGCCAGCAGCCCATTCGGGGTCTATGGCTACACCTTC. This sequence encodes CASSPFGVYGYTF.

The CDR3 DNA reads TGTGCCAGCTCACGGTCAGTTGATCAGCCCCAGCATTTT. It specifies CASSRSVDQPQHF. The V call is TRBV18, the J call TRBJ1-5; D unresolved. Germline-derived CDR1 and CDR2 are KGHSH and LQKENI. The CDR3 loop spans 13 amino acids. V was trimmed by 4 bases and J by 5 bases, leaving 9 bases between them.

The chain couples TRBV7-3 to TRBJ2-1, with 7 nucleotides matching TRBD2. Germline CDR1 SGHTA, CDR2 FQGTGA. The CDR3 is 15 residues long. V trimming: 0 bases; J trimming: 7 bases; junction bases outside the gene matches: 6. The CDR3 loop reads CASSLTAGVGNEQFF. CDR3 DNA: TGTGCCAGCAGCTTAACGGCGGGAGTAGGGAATGAGCAGTTCTTC.

This clonotype was observed at least ten times. V is TRBV6-1 and J is TRBJ1-5, with no clear D. Germline V gene lookup returns CDR1 MNHNS and CDR2 SASEGT. The CDR3 runs 14 residues. Between the trimmed V and J ends, which lost 5 bases and 0 bases, there was a span of 8 bases. CDR3 nucleotide sequence: TGTGCCAGCAGTCTCTCCCATAGCAATCAGCCCCAGCATTTT. Translated, it gives CASSLSHSNQPQHF.

This clonotype was seen a few times. The rearrangement joins TRBV20-1 to TRBJ2-1; 11 bases are shared with TRBD2. The length of the CDR3 is 14 residues. J was trimmed by 8 bases and V by 2 bases; bases with no gene match: 5. From germline, CDR1 is DFQATT and CDR2 SNEGSKA (reference sequence). The CDR3 bases are TGCAGTGCTAGACTAGCGGGGGGTGGGGATGAGCAGTTCTTC. As protein: CSARLAGGGDEQFF.

The CDR3 DNA reads TGCGCCAGCAGCCCGGTTGATATACGTAACTATGGCTACACCTTC. Translating it yields CASSPVDIRNYGYTF. The chain combines TRBV5-1 with TRBJ1-2; D is undetermined. V dropped 4 bases and J dropped 1 base, with 14 bases sitting between them. The CDR3 totals 15 residues. Per the germline V gene, CDR1 is SGHRS and CDR2 is YFSETQ.

This clonotype was counted only a few times. V usage is TRBV4-1 and J usage is TRBJ1-1; maybe TRBD1 (6 bases). Germline loops: CDR1 MGHRA, CDR2 YSYEKL. V dropped 5 bases and J dropped 1 base, with 17 bases sitting between them. This CDR3 is built from 16 residues. The DNA for the CDR3 is TGCGCCAGCAGCGTCCGGCACCCGGACAGGAACACTGAAGCTTTCTTT. Amino acid sequence: CASSVRHPDRNTEAFF.

This clonotype occurred a few times. This chain uses TRBV20-1 with TRBJ2-7; D gene unclear. Trimming shortened V by 1 base and J by 0 bases, and 13 bases separated the two germline ends. The CDR3 extends over 15 amino acids. Germline V gene lookup returns CDR1 DFQATT and CDR2 SNEGSKA (reference sequence). CDR3 DNA: TGCAGTGCTAGAGGTCGGGCGCGCAGCTCCTACGAGCAGTACTTC. Its translation: CSARGRARSSYEQYF.

There are a few counts of this clonotype. The V gene is TRBV19, the J gene TRBJ2-4, with 9 bases matching TRBD1. The CDR3 length is 13 residues. J lost 3 bases, V lost 7 bases, and 1 base had no gene match. CDR1 and CDR2 from the germline V gene are LNHDA and SQIVND (reference sequence). In nucleotides, the CDR3 is TGTGCCAGTATGGACAGGGGCAAAAACATTCAGTACTTC. This gives the protein CASMDRGKNIQYF.

This clonotype was seen at least ten times. This chain joins TRBV24-1 and TRBJ1-1; weak D call: TRBD1 (5 bases). Trimming pared 5 bases from V and 3 bases from J, leaving 15 bases between. Looked up from germline, CDR1 is KGHDR and CDR2 is SFDVKD. This CDR3 spans 15 amino acids. CDR3 amino acids: CATSGAGAADTEAFF. The CDR3 nucleotides are TGTGCCACCAGTGGGGCTGGGGCCGCGGACACTGAAGCTTTCTTT.

On this clonotype: Because the CDR3 is missing its conserved closing phenylalanine or tryptophan, this is likely a read error. This chain uses TRBV12-3 or TRBV12-4 with TRBJ2-1, with TRBD1 matching 9 bases. The CDR3 is 19 amino acids. V was clipped by 8 bases and J by 7 bases; unmatched bases: 24. CDR3 sequence (DNA): TGTGCCAGCGTCCAGGGTTGGTTTTCAGGGGGACAGGGAATGAATGAGCAGTTCTTA. Translation: CASVQGWFSGGQGMNEQFL.

This clonotype appeared a few times. The V call is TRBV24-1, the J call TRBJ1-2, with D unclear. The germline V gene has CDR1 KGHDR and CDR2 SFDVKD. The V gene lost 1 base and the J gene lost 11 bases, with 13 bases spanning the gap. This CDR3 is built from 13 residues. DNA of the CDR3: TGTGCCACCAGTGATTTCTCCTCCAGCGAGTACACCTTC. Its translation is CATSDFSSSEYTF.

This clonotype was counted ten times or more. This chain links TRBV7-2 with TRBJ1-2; D gene unclear. V was shortened by 6 bases and J by 4 bases, with 12 bases between the two germline ends. Per germline, CDR1 SGHTA and CDR2 FQGNSA. The CDR3 extends over 13 amino acids. The CDR3 region has the DNA TGTGCCAGCAGTCAAGACGAGCTCTATGGCTACACCTTC. This codes for CASSQDELYGYTF.

The J gene is TRBJ2-7, the V gene TRBV11-2, with 11 bases fitting TRBD2. V was clipped by 4 bases and J by 5 bases; unmatched bases: 10. The CDR3 consists of 16 residues. CDR1 is SGHAT and CDR2 is FQNNGV in the germline V gene. The CDR3 loop is CASSSKVAGGDHEQYF. For the CDR3, the DNA is TGTGCCAGCAGCTCGAAAGTAGCGGGAGGGGACCACGAGCAGTACTTC. Based on the CDR3 plus reference TRBV11-2 and TRBJ2-7, the full variable domain is EAGVAQSPRYKIIEKRQSVAFWCNPISGHATLYWYQQILGQGPKLLIQFQNNGVVDDSQLPKDRFSAERLKGVDSTLKIQPAKLEDSAVYLCASSSKVAGGDHEQYFGPGTRLTVT.

There are a few counts of this clonotype. V gene TRBV15 combines with J gene TRBJ2-4; the match to TRBD2 covers 13 bases. The CDR3 is made up of 16 amino acids. CDR1 is LNHNV and CDR2 is YYDKDF in the germline V gene (reference sequence). J lost 5 bases, V lost 1 base, and 2 bases had no gene match. The CDR3 region is CATSRGLAGGENIQYF. Here the CDR3 DNA reads TGTGCCACCAGCAGAGGACTAGCGGGGGGTGAAAACATTCAGTACTTC.

This clonotype was observed a few times. The chain employs TRBV28 and TRBJ2-7, with D perhaps TRBD1 (5 bases). Trimming took 2 bases from V and 4 from J, leaving 12 bases between them. The CDR3 runs to 14 residues. The germline V gene has CDR1 MDHEN and CDR2 SYDVKM. CDR3 sequence (DNA): TGTGCCAGCAGTTTAGCGACAGCCCAATACGAGCAGTACTTC. Its protein is CASSLATAQYEQYF.

This clonotype occurred a few times. V and J are TRBV6-5 and TRBJ2-7; 9 nucleotides agree with TRBD2. The CDR3 spans 18 residues. The J segment lost 2 bases and the V segment lost 0 bases, leaving 11 bases of the junction unmatched. The germline CDR1 and CDR2 sequences are MNHEY and SVGAGI. CDR3 DNA sequence: TGTGCCAGCAGTTACTCGACAGTCGCGGGAGGGTGGACCTACGAGCAGTACTTC. Residues: CASSYSTVAGGWTYEQYF.

This clonotype was seen a handful of times. This chain connects TRBV2 to TRBJ2-7, with 8 bases lining up with TRBD1. Trimming removed 6 bases from V and 4 bases from J; junction bases left unmatched: 14. Per germline, CDR1 SNHLY and CDR2 FYNNEI. The CDR3 extends over 16 amino acids. DNA for the CDR3: TGTGCCAGCAGCGGGGGACCCGGGCAGGGGGCATACGAGCAGTACTTC. This gives the protein CASSGGPGQGAYEQYF.

V gene TRBV14 combines with J gene TRBJ2-7; 8 nucleotides agree with TRBD1. The germline V gene has CDR1 SGHDN and CDR2 FVKESK. With 0 bases clipped from V and 6 bases from J, the junction kept 7 bases outside the gene matches. This CDR3 contains 15 residues. This CDR3 is CASSQERARGREQYF. Here the CDR3 DNA reads TGTGCCAGCAGCCAAGAAAGGGCCAGGGGGCGCGAGCAGTACTTC.